The rows below give T cell receptor beta chains drawn from one sample of a study of blood T cell repertoires in COVID-19. The method was immunoSEQ multiplex PCR; TCRdb's version includes in-frame clones alone and lacks a portion of them. The table includes 150,000 to 200,000 clones, about 90% detected once. Sequenced material: PBMCs or T cells enriched from blood (not recorded which). These receptor sequences come from a human donor with acute COVID-19. The donor label of this sample is uncertain. CDR3s include the opening cysteine and the closing phenylalanine or tryptophan. The D gene is left open where the match is weak. The size entry is marked missing in some rows and otherwise reads once, few, many or a size class.

d_gene,v_gene,len,j_gene,abundance,CDR3nt,CDR3aa
TRBD2,TRBV5-4,18,TRBJ2-3,.,TGTGCCAGCAGTTCCCGGACTAGCGGGGGGCGAAACACAGATACGCAGTATTTT,CASSSRTSGGRNTDTQYF
TRBD2,TRBV6-2/TRBV6-3,20,TRBJ2-1,once,TGTGCCAGCAGTTTCGAGTCCGAGGGAGGCTTAGCGGGCCCCTACAATGAGCAGTTCTTC,CASSFESEGGLAGPYNEQFF
.,TRBV18,12,TRBJ1-1,.,TGTGCCAGCTCCCCCGGCAATACGGGGGCTTTCTTT,CASSPGNTGAFF
.,TRBV6-2/TRBV6-3,14,TRBJ2-5,.,TGTGCCAGCAGTCTGATCCCCTTCGGAGAGACCCAGTACTTC,CASSLIPFGETQYF
.,TRBV19,11,TRBJ1-1,.,TGTGCCAGCGGGTTGAACACTGAAGCTTTCTTT,CASGLNTEAFF
.,TRBV27,13,TRBJ1-1,.,TGTGCCAGCAGTTTAAGAGGGCCGACTGAAGCTTTCTTT,CASSLRGPTEAFF
.,TRBV14,13,TRBJ2-2,few,TGTGCCAGCAGCCAAGCGCTACGCGGGGAGCTGTTTTTT,CASSQALRGELFF
.,TRBV19,11,TRBJ1-2,.,TGTGCCAGTGCGGTGGGAGGCGGCTACACCTTC,CASAVGGGYTF
.,TRBV5-1,14,TRBJ2-2,few,TGCGCCAGCAGCTTGGACACTAGCACCGGGGAGCTGTTTTTT,CASSLDTSTGELFF
.,TRBV19,15,TRBJ1-1,.,TGTGCCAGTAGTATCTTCTACAGAACAAACACTGAAGCTTTCTTT,CASSIFYRTNTEAFF
.,TRBV7-8,13,TRBJ1-5,.,TGTGCCAGCAGCTTTTGGAGGAGTCAGCCCCAGCATTTT,CASSFWRSQPQHF
.,TRBV18,15,TRBJ2-5,.,TGTGCCAGCTCTCATCCTTACGGGATCGACGAGGCCCAGTACTTC,CASSHPYGIDEAQYF
.,TRBV2,14,TRBJ2-3,.,TGTGCCAGCAGTGTGAGGCTTGGCACAGATACGCAGTATTTT,CASSVRLGTDTQYF
TRBD2,TRBV7-2,16,TRBJ2-2,once,TGTGCCAGCAGCCCCCCAAAGCGGGGGTTCACCGGGGAGCTGTTTTTT,CASSPPKRGFTGELFF
TRBD1,TRBV25-1,14,TRBJ2-7,once,TGTGCCAGCAGTGAATCAACAGGGGGCTACGAGCAGTACTTC,CASSESTGGYEQYF
.,TRBV19,14,TRBJ1-4,.,TGTGCCAGTGCCCCCAGAGGCACTAATGAAAAACTGTTTTTT,CASAPRGTNEKLFF
.,TRBV5-6,16,TRBJ2-2,.,TGTGCCAGCAGCGCTTACAGCACCCCGAACACCGGGGAGCTGTTTTTT,CASSAYSTPNTGELFF
.,TRBV4-3,17,TRBJ2-1,.,TGCGCCAGCAGCCTCCAAGTTTCGGGGGAGGCCTACAATGAGCAGTTCTTC,CASSLQVSGEAYNEQFF
TRBD1,TRBV4-1,15,TRBJ1-2,.,TGCGCCAGCAGCCTTGTCCCCGGGACAGGGTCTGGCTACACCTTC,CASSLVPGTGSGYTF
.,TRBV6-2/TRBV6-3,14,TRBJ1-5,.,TGTGCCAGCAGTTACGGCTCCCCAAATCAGCCCCAGCATTTT,CASSYGSPNQPQHF
TRBD1,TRBV4-3,17,TRBJ2-2,few,TGCGCCAGCAGCCCCAGGGCCAGACAGGGGAACACCGGGGAGCTGTTTTTT,CASSPRARQGNTGELFF
.,TRBV5-1,13,TRBJ1-6,.,TGCGCCAGCAGGGAGGGGTTATACTCACCCCTCCACTTT,CASREGLYSPLHF
TRBD1,TRBV5-5,17,TRBJ1-4,once,TGTGCCAGCAGCCTCCGGGACAGGCTCGCAGGTGGAGAAAAACTGTTTTTT,CASSLRDRLAGGEKLFF
.,TRBV30,15,TRBJ1-6,.,TGTGCCTGGAGTGTTACGCAGGGTTCGAATTCACCCCTCCACTTT,CAWSVTQGSNSPLHF
TRBD2,TRBV7-3,16,TRBJ2-1,.,TGTGCCAGCAGCTTAGGCCCGGGGGGTTCCTACAATGAGCAGTTCTTC,CASSLGPGGSYNEQFF
TRBD2,TRBV5-1,16,TRBJ2-5,.,TGCGCCAGCAGCTCCGGAACGACCGGGGGGCAAGAGACCCAGTACTTC,CASSSGTTGGQETQYF
TRBD1,TRBV5-6,14,TRBJ1-2,.,TGTGCCAGCAGCGCCGGGACAGAGACTTATGGCTACACCTTC,CASSAGTETYGYTF
.,TRBV5-4,14,TRBJ2-7,.,TGTGCCAGCAGCTTCGGACAGTGGACCGACGAGCAGTACTTC,CASSFGQWTDEQYF
TRBD1,TRBV5-6,16,TRBJ1-1,.,TGTGCCAGCAGCCCGGACAGGGGGCTAGGAAACACTGAAGCTTTCTTT,CASSPDRGLGNTEAFF
.,TRBV6-2/TRBV6-3,16,TRBJ2-6,.,TGTGCCAGCAGTTTCGACTCCCCTCCTGGGGCCAACGTCCTGACTTTC,CASSFDSPPGANVLTF
.,TRBV7-9,18,TRBJ2-1,.,TGTGCCAGCAGCCCCGGAAGGGGGGGCCAGAGCTCCTACAATGAGCAGTTCTTC,CASSPGRGGQSSYNEQFF
.,TRBV6-5,15,TRBJ2-5,once,TGTGCCAGCAGTTATTCGGACAACTACCAAGAGACCCAGTACTTC,CASSYSDNYQETQYF
TRBD2,TRBV29-1,16,TRBJ2-3,.,TGCAGCGTTGAAAGGTGGACTAGCGGGGGTTCGGATACGCAGTATTTT,CSVERWTSGGSDTQYF
TRBD1,TRBV30,13,TRBJ1-2,.,TGTGCCTGGACACTACAGGGGGGCTATGGCTACACCTTC,CAWTLQGGYGYTF
TRBD1,TRBV5-4,16,TRBJ1-6,.,TGTGCCAGCAGCTTGGTCGGACAGGGCGTAATTGGACCCCTCCACTTT,CASSLVGQGVIGPLHF
.,TRBV4-1,12,TRBJ1-1,few,TGCGCCAGCAGCCAAGGAGGAGGGGTAGCTTTCTTT,CASSQGGGVAFF
.,TRBV6-5,16,TRBJ1-5,.,TGTGCCAGCAGTTACTCTATCCGGGATAGCAATCAGCCCCAGCATTTT,CASSYSIRDSNQPQHF
TRBD1,TRBV30,13,TRBJ1-4,.,TGTGCCTGGGGGACAGGGTCTAATGAAAAACTGTTTTTT,CAWGTGSNEKLFF
.,TRBV12-3/TRBV12-4,13,TRBJ2-1,once,TGTGCCAGCAGCCCCCGCAGGGACAATGAGCAGTTCTTC,CASSPRRDNEQFF
TRBD1,TRBV7-2,14,TRBJ1-1,.,TGTGCCAGCAGCTGGACAGGAATGAACACTGAAGCTTTCTTT,CASSWTGMNTEAFF
.,TRBV19,12,TRBJ1-1,.,TGTGCCAGTAGACAGGGAGACACTGAAGCTTTCTTT,CASRQGDTEAFF
TRBD1,TRBV18,18,TRBJ1-2,.,TGTGCCAGCTCCCTTTCTATGTTCAGGGGGCGAGTTGGCTATGGCTACACCTTC,CASSLSMFRGRVGYGYTF
TRBD1,TRBV10-3,13,TRBJ2-3,.,TGTGCCATCAGCCACAGACAGGGACATACGCAGTATTTT,CAISHRQGHTQYF
.,TRBV5-1,16,TRBJ1-3,.,TGCGCCAGCAGCTGGAGCGGCGGATACTCTGGAAACACCATATATTTT,CASSWSGGYSGNTIYF
TRBD1,TRBV6-1,15,TRBJ2-7,.,TGTGCCAGCAGTGAAGCTCGGACAGGGCCTAGGGAGCAGTACTTC,CASSEARTGPREQYF
TRBD2,TRBV9,17,TRBJ2-3,.,TGTGCCAGCAGCGGCCTGGGTAGCGGGGGGGTCACAGATACGCAGTATTTT,CASSGLGSGGVTDTQYF